Listed below are T cell receptor beta chains from one sample, sequenced in a study of T-cell reconstitution after alpha-beta-depleted transplantation in children. One entry per CDR3 protein results from TCRdb running MiXCR on the PCR reads. The table shows about 640,000 distinct CDR3 sequences, with 10% to 15% occurring only once. The sequencing here drew on PBMCs, mostly from graft donor cells, taken 360 days after TCRalphabeta/CD19-depleted stem cell transplant. These receptors originate from a male patient between 10 and 17 years old who had a stem cell transplant for acute myeloid leukemia, so the T cells may come from the graft donor. The CDR3 runs from the conserved cysteine through the conserved F or W. Each record gives: V gene, J gene, CDR3 protein.

v_gene: TRBV4-3; j_gene: TRBJ2-3; CDR3aa: CASSPSRARFTDTQYF
v_gene: TRBV28; j_gene: TRBJ1-4; CDR3aa: CASSGTLGSATNEKLFF
v_gene: TRBV11-2; j_gene: TRBJ2-3; CDR3aa: CASSFGWADTQYF
v_gene: TRBV6-6; j_gene: TRBJ2-2; CDR3aa: CASREQGGELFF
v_gene: TRBV4-2; j_gene: TRBJ2-7; CDR3aa: CASSTTGEAYEQYF
v_gene: TRBV7-6; j_gene: TRBJ2-3; CDR3aa: CASSLAAGRVTDTQYF
v_gene: TRBV7-3; j_gene: TRBJ2-1; CDR3aa: CASSPRQGIDYNEQFF
v_gene: TRBV7-2; j_gene: TRBJ2-3; CDR3aa: CAIGEGSTDTQYF
v_gene: TRBV10-3; j_gene: TRBJ2-7; CDR3aa: CAISDIAGVGYEQYF
v_gene: TRBV7-2; j_gene: TRBJ2-7; CDR3aa: CASSLLQSSYYEQYF
v_gene: TRBV14; j_gene: TRBJ2-1; CDR3aa: CASSPRRPSYNEQFF
v_gene: TRBV12-3/TRBV12-4; j_gene: TRBJ2-3; CDR3aa: CASRDERLASTDTQYF
v_gene: TRBV18; j_gene: TRBJ2-7; CDR3aa: CASSSSSGSDEQYF